This entry lists 21 T cell receptor beta chains sequenced from one sample in a study of CD8+ T cells in alopecia areata. cDNA reverse transcribed from extracted RNA served as the sequencing template. The table came from immunoSEQ multiplex PCR; TCRdb's copy has only in-frame clones and leaves some out. The data contain 130,000 to 150,000 clones, roughly 46% of them seen just once; the ten biggest clones take up over 0.85%. The sample consisted of CD4+ T cells sorted from blood, taken at week 0. These receptors all stem from a human donor with alopecia areata.

The chain joins TRBV11-2 to TRBJ2-5; D call uncertain. This CDR3 comprises 13 residues. Germline CDR1 and CDR2: SGHAT and FQNNGV. Trimming pared 1 base from V and 11 bases from J, leaving 14 bases between. CDR3 in amino acids: CASSLALPSEQYF. In DNA, the CDR3 is TGTGCCAGCAGCTTAGCGTTGCCATCGGAGCAGTACTTC.

The chain has TRBV6-4 and TRBJ2-1; D might be TRBD1 (5 bases). CDR3 size: 11 residues. The germline V and J ends were trimmed by 2 bases and 12 bases, with 8 bases remaining between them. Germline CDR1 MRHNA, CDR2 SNTAGT. The CDR3 DNA reads TGTGCCAGCAGTGACCTGGGGCGGCAGTTCTTC. Translation: CASSDLGRQFF.

This clone was counted a few times. The gene calls are TRBV5-1 and TRBJ1-1; 7 bases map to TRBD1. There are 15 residues in the CDR3. CDR1 SGHRS and CDR2 YFSETQ come from the germline V gene. Trimming cost V 0 bases and J 1 base; bases outside gene matches: 3. CDR3 sequence reads: CASSLGWDRNTEAFF. Here the CDR3 DNA reads TGCGCCAGCAGCTTGGGGTGGGACAGGAACACTGAAGCTTTCTTT.

This clone has more than one count but fewer than ten. The V call is TRBV5-1, the J call TRBJ2-2, with a tentative D call TRBD1 (6 bases). CDR1 and CDR2 (germline): SGHRS, YFSETQ. V was cut by 9 bases and J by 0 bases, with 12 bases left in between. This CDR3 contains 14 residues. The CDR3 is CATNRDTNTGELFF. CDR3 sequence (DNA): TGCGCCACCAACAGGGATACGAACACCGGGGAGCTGTTTTTT.

V usage is TRBV9 and J usage is TRBJ1-1, with D tentatively TRBD1 (6 bases). CDR3 length: 16 residues. The V gene's germline CDR1 is SGDLS and CDR2 YYNGEE. V lost 2 bases and J lost 0, with 14 bases in between. The CDR3 bases are TGTGCCAGCAGCGTCACATGGGACACCGTGAACACTGAAGCTTTCTTT. As protein: CASSVTWDTVNTEAFF.

In its sample, this clone was seen once. The V gene is TRBV2, the J gene TRBJ2-7; D is possibly TRBD2 (6 bases). V was trimmed by 2 bases and J by 2 bases, leaving 13 bases between them. This CDR3 has 15 residues. CDR1 and CDR2 from the germline V gene are SNHLY and FYNNEI. CDR3: CASSERRVPPYEQYF. Here the CDR3 DNA reads TGTGCCAGCAGTGAAAGGAGGGTACCGCCCTACGAGCAGTACTTC.

This clone has a count of ten or more. V is TRBV29-1 and J is TRBJ1-1, with a possible D match to TRBD1 (5 bases). The CDR3 is made up of 13 amino acids. With 5 bases removed from V and 3 bases from J, the gap between germline ends came to 13 bases. CDR1 SQVTM and CDR2 ANQGSEA come from the germline V gene. In nucleotides, the CDR3 is TGCAGCGTTAGACCATCGGGGGACACTGAAGCTTTCTTT. Amino acid sequence: CSVRPSGDTEAFF.

The chain employs TRBV2 and TRBJ2-1, with D perhaps TRBD2 (6 bases). CDR1 SNHLY and CDR2 FYNNEI come from the germline V gene. The length of the CDR3 is 13 residues. The V end lost 4 bases, the J end lost 5 bases, and 9 bases lay between the germline ends. The CDR3 here is CASSARTNNEQFF. The CDR3, as DNA: TGTGCCAGCAGTGCCCGGACTAACAATGAGCAGTTCTTC. Supplemented by reference TRBV2 and TRBJ2-1, the full variable domain reads EPEVTQTPSHQVTQMGQEVILRCVPISNHLYFYWYRQILGQKVEFLVSFYNNEISEKSEIFDDQFSVERPDGSNFTLKIRSTKLEDSAMYFCASSARTNNEQFFGPGTRLTVL.

V and J are TRBV2 and TRBJ2-7, with a possible D match to TRBD2 (7 bases). CDR1 is SNHLY, CDR2 FYNNEI, per germline. The length of the CDR3 is 14 residues. Trimming removed 3 bases at V and 6 bases at J, with 15 bases between. The CDR3 region is CASSERGGGREQYF. The CDR3 DNA follows: TGTGCCAGCAGTGAGCGGGGCGGGGGCCGCGAGCAGTACTTC. Based on the CDR3 plus reference TRBV2 and TRBJ2-7, the full variable domain is EPEVTQTPSHQVTQMGQEVILRCVPISNHLYFYWYRQILGQKVEFLVSFYNNEISEKSEIFDDQFSVERPDGSNFTLKIRSTKLEDSAMYFCASSERGGGREQYFGPGTRLTVT.

This chain uses TRBV29-1 with TRBJ2-7, with TRBD1 matching over 7 bases. J was trimmed by 2 bases and V by 2 bases; bases with no gene match: 9. From germline, CDR1 is SQVTM and CDR2 ANQGSEA. This CDR3 contains 15 residues. CDR3 DNA sequence: TGCAGCGTTGAATCCCGGACAGGCGGAACCTACGAGCAGTACTTC. Protein sequence: CSVESRTGGTYEQYF.

The rearrangement links TRBV7-9 to TRBJ2-5, with 11 positions matching TRBD2. Germline values: CDR1 SEHNR, CDR2 FQNEAQ (reference sequence). Trimming at V came to 5 bases and at J to 4 bases, leaving 9 bases not matched to a gene. This CDR3 comprises 16 residues. The CDR3: CASSLLAGGALETQYF. The CDR3 coding sequence is TGTGCCAGCAGCCTGCTAGCGGGAGGCGCCTTAGAGACCCAGTACTTC.

This sequence joins TRBV30 and TRBJ1-1, with D possibly being TRBD1 (5 bases). V lost 1 base and J 0 bases, leaving 12 bases between the germline ends. CDR1 and CDR2 (germline): GTSNPN, SVGIG (reference sequence). The CDR3 contains 15 residues. CDR3 loop: CAWSGRQNLNTEAFF. DNA of the CDR3: TGTGCCTGGAGTGGACGACAGAATTTGAACACTGAAGCTTTCTTT.

The CDR3 is CASNPDSSYEQYF. CDR3 bases: TGTGCCAGCAACCCGGACAGTTCCTACGAGCAGTACTTC. The chain carries TRBV2 and TRBJ2-7; possible D gene TRBD1, 6 bases. This CDR3 has 13 amino acids. Germline values: CDR1 SNHLY, CDR2 FYNNEI. V dropped 7 bases and J dropped 1 base, with 11 bases sitting between them.

The chain combines TRBV10-3 with TRBJ2-7; 10 bases align to TRBD2. Germline V gives CDR1 ENHRY, CDR2 SYGVKD. The V and J ends lost 6 bases and 2 bases, in that order; junction bases with no gene match: 4. The CDR3 is 14 amino acids. The CDR3 DNA sequence: TGTGCCATCAGCCGGACTAGCGGAACCTACGAGCAGTACTTC. It specifies CAISRTSGTYEQYF.

This clone turned up a few times. The J gene is TRBJ2-3, the V gene TRBV7-2, with D perhaps TRBD1 or TRBD2 (5 bases each). The CDR3 loop spans 14 amino acids. Trimming took off 5 bases at V and 2 bases at J, with 11 bases between the two ends. In germline, CDR1 is SGHTA, CDR2 FQGNSA. In DNA form, the CDR3 reads TGTGCCAGCAGCGCCACCGGGGCCACAGATACGCAGTATTTT. Protein sequence: CASSATGATDTQYF.

The chain uses TRBV25-1 and TRBJ2-6; 9 bases map to TRBD1. The ends lost 4 bases at V and 2 bases at J; junction bases unmatched: 9. Germline-derived CDR1 and CDR2 are MGHDK and SYGVNS. CDR3 length: 18 amino acids. CDR3 coding DNA: TGTGCCAGCAGTGTCACAGGGGGCCGATCCGCTGGGGCCAACGTCCTGACTTTC. Protein sequence: CASSVTGGRSAGANVLTF.

The chain joins TRBV7-9 to TRBJ1-5; D is ambiguous. This CDR3 contains 14 residues. Trimming cost V 5 bases and J 5 bases, with 13 bases left between them. Germline loops: CDR1 SEHNR, CDR2 FQNEAQ (reference sequence). CDR3 in amino acids: CASSPSADYQPQHF. The CDR3 DNA follows: TGTGCCAGCAGCCCCTCGGCAGATTATCAGCCCCAGCATTTT.

The chain combines TRBV4-1 with TRBJ2-2; D assignment may be TRBD1 or TRBD2 (5 bases each). The CDR3 is 17 amino acids. Per germline, CDR1 MGHRA and CDR2 YSYEKL. V dropped 0 bases and J dropped 7 bases, with 18 bases sitting between them. The DNA for the CDR3 is TGCGCCAGCAGCCAAGAGGCAGGGCCCCTCGGGGTCGGGGAGCTGTTTTTT. As protein: CASSQEAGPLGVGELFF.

This chain joins TRBV20-1 and TRBJ2-7, with TRBD1 matching 7 bases. The CDR3 covers 10 residues. Looked up from germline, CDR1 is DFQATT and CDR2 is SNEGSKA (reference sequence). After removal of 8 bases from V and 4 bases from J, the junction contained 2 bases not matched to a gene. The CDR3 is CSLQGYEQYF. DNA for the CDR3: TGCAGTCTACAGGGGTACGAGCAGTACTTC.

The CDR3 region is CASSLAQAAKAFF. CDR3 nucleotides: TGTGCCAGCAGCTTAGCGCAAGCCGCGAAAGCTTTCTTT. This chain connects TRBV7-9 to TRBJ1-1; D ambiguous. CDR3 length equals 13 residues. In germline, CDR1 is SEHNR, CDR2 FQNEAQ (reference sequence). V was trimmed by 0 bases and J by 9 bases, leaving 11 bases between them.

This clone appeared once. The CDR3 spells CATKTGGEMNTEAFF. CDR3 coding DNA: TGTGCCACTAAGACAGGGGGGGAGATGAACACTGAAGCTTTCTTT. The chain is built from TRBV2 and TRBJ1-1; 9 bases match TRBD1. The junction had 9 bases not matched to a gene; V was cut back by 10 bases and J by 0 bases. This CDR3 region has 15 residues. CDR1 SNHLY and CDR2 FYNNEI come from the germline V gene. The complete variable domain, with remaining parts taken from reference TRBV2 and TRBJ1-1, reads EPEVTQTPSHQVTQMGQEVILRCVPISNHLYFYWYRQILGQKVEFLVSFYNNEISEKSEIFDDQFSVERPDGSNFTLKIRSTKLEDSAMYFCATKTGGEMNTEAFFGQGTRLTVV.